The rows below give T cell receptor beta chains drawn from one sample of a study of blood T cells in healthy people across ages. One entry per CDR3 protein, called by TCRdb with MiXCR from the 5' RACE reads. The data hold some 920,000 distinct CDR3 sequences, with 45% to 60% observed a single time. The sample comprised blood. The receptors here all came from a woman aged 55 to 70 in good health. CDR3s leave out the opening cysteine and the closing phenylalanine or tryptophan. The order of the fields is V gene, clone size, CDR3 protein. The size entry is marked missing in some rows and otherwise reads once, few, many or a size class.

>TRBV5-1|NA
ASSLPAKIHRAYDEQF
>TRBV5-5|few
ASSFIAGGPYEQY
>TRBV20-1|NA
SAETSGVTGANVLT
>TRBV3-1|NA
ASSQGGGGPINNEQF
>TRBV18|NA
ASSLRAAQGTEAF
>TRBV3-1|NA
ASSRRLAETTDTQY
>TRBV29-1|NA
SGGKFGSPNEQY
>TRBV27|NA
ASIGTRYEQY
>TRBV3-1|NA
ASSQTLTSGEETQY
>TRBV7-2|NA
ASSLQGAGNIQY
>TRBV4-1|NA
ASSQGPPDRGFGETQY
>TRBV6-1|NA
ASRAGGSNQPQH
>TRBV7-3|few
ASSLTAGTTNYGYT
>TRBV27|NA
ASSPTPTGGGVYGYT
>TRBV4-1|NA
ASSQGGTTHYNEQF
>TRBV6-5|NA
ASSRQGEVNTGELF
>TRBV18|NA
AGSPMTEYNEQF
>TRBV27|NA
ASSFGYNQPQH
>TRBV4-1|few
ASSQPAGTGAYT
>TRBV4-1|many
ASSQDLGYEQY
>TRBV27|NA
ASSNRAHGYEQY
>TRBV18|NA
ASSPYRGQTVAGANVLT
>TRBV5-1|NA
ASSLGLGAQETQY
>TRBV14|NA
ASSQRGTTIQETQY
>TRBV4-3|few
ASSQGRSPGYEQY
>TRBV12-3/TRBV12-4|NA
ASSPQASGSGNEQY
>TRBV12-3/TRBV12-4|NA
ASRYTGEYEQY
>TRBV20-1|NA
SANTGPSYEQY
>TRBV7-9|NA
ASSAGPLWETQY
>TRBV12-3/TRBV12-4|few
ASSGTSGKNIQY
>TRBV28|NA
ASSADIVWGYT
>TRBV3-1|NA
ASSHQQGTDEQY
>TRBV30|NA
AWSRVRRATDTQY
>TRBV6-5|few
ASSYARGGQPQH
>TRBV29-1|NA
SGGQGANEQY
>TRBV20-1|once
SSFGTVNGYT
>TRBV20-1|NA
SAGWVQGGNYEQY
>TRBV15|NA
ATSIKQGRGYT
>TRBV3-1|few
ASSQVQLRYSGANVLT
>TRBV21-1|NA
ASSRVSGGILEKLF
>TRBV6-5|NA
ASSYKGQGSYEQY
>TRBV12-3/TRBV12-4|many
ASSLGQTSLAYEQY
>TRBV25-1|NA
ASSELLAGLGETQY